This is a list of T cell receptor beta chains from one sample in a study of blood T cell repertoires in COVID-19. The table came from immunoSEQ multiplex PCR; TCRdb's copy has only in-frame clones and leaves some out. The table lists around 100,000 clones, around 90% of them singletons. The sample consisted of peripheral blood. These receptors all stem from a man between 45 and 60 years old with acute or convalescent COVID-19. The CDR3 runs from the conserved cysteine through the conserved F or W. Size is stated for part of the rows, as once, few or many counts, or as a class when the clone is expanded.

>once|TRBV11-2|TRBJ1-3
CASSGRTGGNTIYF
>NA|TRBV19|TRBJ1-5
CASSALGVGPGNQPQHF
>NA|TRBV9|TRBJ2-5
CASSGKEGLAGKETQYF
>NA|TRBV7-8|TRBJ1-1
CASSLSVRGSTEAFF
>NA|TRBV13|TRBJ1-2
CASRGTGKDYGYTF
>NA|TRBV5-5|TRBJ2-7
CASSPIFGGGPSYEQYF
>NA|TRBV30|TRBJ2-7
CAWSVMTGAYEQYF
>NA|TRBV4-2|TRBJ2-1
CASSQDFTGEQFF
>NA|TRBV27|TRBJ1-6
CASSYNRVSPLHF
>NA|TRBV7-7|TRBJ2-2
CASSLAKGAGTGELFF
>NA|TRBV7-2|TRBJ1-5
CASSPDRGPQPQHF
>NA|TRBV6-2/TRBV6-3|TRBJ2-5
CASSYDGGETQYF
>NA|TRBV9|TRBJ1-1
CASSSTTGGDTEAFF
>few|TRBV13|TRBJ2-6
CASSLLNRVNSGANVLTF
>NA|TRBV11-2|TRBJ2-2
CASSLVGTGSTGELFF
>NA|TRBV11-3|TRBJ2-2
CASSTGLFNTGELFF
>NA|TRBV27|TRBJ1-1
CASSLARTGGTEAFF
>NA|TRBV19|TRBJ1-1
CASSKQTGLNTEAFF
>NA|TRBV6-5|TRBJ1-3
CASSHTGAGNTIYF
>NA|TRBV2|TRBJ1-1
CASRSHLGLTEAFF
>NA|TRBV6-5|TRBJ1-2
CASSYSWGRSTYGYTF
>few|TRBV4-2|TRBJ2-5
CASSHTSGGGETQYF
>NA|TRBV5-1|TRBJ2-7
CASSERGPQSYEQYF
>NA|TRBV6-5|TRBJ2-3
CASSFGATDTQYF
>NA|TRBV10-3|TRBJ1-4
CATSWGQGKEKLFF
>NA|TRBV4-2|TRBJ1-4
CASSRTDGQGAWEKLFF
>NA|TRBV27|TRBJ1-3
CASSFSGNGNTIYF
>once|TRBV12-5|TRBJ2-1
CASGLTGQSLLF
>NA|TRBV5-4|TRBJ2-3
CASSLYLVADTQYF
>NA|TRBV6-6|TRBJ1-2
CASSYSRADGYGYTF
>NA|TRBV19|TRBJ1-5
CASRSTVWTQHF
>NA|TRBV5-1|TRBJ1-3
CASSLDGSFGNTIYF
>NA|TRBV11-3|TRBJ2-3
CASSLRTSGGAGDTQYF
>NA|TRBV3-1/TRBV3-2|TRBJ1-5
CASSQDTGGQPQHF
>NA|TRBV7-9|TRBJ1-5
CATGSGTDYQPQHF